Reported below is one TCR beta chain. No antigen is known for it. This record comes from a study of cytomegalovirus exposure and HLA in healthy donors. Study as a whole: The Caucasian-associated ancestry cluster contained 75% to 85% of the approximately 400 genotyped donors. General study points: Most of the TCR beta V segments (in an earlier analysis) were productive either about 87% or about 30% of the time. Cytomegalovirus status, reportedly, was diagnosed with high specificity and sensitivity by the classifier. Reportedly, a later analysis found an Asian-associated ancestry cluster had fewer N-insertions than the approximately 700-donor mean.

PCR used 60 Vbeta primers and 13 Jbeta primers. Assay used: immunoSEQ multiplex PCR; TCRdb lists only in-frame clones, some missing. The data include approximately 100,000 clones; the top ten clones carry approximately 3.7%. Per germline, CDR1 MNHEY and CDR2 SMNVEV (reference sequence). V was pared by 7 bases and J by 2 bases, with 14 bases between. There are 14 residues in the CDR3. This receptor was obtained from a man aged 35-49 years in good health and CMV-seronegative. This sequence joins TRBV27 and TRBJ1-2; D unresolved. Sequencing was performed on PBMCs. CDR3 loop: CASTSSTRNYGYTF. In DNA form, the CDR3 reads TGTGCCAGCACCTCTTCGACACGAAACTATGGCTACACCTTC.